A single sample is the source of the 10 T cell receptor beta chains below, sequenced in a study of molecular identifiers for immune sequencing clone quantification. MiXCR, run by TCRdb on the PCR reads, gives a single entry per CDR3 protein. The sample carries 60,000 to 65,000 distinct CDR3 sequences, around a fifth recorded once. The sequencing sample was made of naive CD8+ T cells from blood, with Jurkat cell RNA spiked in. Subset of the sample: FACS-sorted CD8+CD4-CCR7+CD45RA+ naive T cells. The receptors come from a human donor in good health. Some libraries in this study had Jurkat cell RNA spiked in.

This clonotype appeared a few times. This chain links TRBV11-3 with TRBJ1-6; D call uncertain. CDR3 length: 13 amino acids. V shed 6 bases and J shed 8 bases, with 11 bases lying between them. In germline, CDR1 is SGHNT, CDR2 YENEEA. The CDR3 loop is CASRQGGYSPLHF. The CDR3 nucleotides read TGTGCCAGCAGGCAAGGAGGTTATTCACCCCTCCACTTT.

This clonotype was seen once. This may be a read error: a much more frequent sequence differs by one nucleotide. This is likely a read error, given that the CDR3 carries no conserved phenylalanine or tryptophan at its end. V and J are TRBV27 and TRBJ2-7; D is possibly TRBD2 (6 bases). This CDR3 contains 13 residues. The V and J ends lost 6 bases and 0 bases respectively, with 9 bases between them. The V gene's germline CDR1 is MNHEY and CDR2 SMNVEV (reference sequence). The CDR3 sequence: CASRLAPSYEQYL. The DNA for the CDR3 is TGTGCCAGCAGACTAGCTCCCTCCTACGAGCAGTACCTC.

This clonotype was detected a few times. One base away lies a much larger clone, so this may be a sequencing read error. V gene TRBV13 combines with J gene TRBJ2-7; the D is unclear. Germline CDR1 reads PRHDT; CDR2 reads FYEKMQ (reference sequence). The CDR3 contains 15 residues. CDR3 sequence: CASSLVTSSSYEQCF. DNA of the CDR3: TGTGCCAGCAGCTTAGTGACCAGTAGCTCCTACGAGCAGTGCTTC.

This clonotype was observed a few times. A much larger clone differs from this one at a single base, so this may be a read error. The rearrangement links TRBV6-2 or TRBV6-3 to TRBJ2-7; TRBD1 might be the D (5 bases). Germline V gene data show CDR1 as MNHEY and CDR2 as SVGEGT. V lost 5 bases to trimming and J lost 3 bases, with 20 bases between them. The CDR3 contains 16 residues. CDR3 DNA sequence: TGTGCCAGCAGTAGCTTACAATTCCAGGGATTCTACGAGCAGTACTTC. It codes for CASSSLQFQGFYEQYF.

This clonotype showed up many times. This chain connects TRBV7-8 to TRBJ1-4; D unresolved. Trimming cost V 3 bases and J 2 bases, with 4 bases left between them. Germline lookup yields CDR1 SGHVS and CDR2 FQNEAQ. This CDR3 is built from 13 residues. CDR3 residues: CASSFGTNEKLFF. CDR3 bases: TGTGCCAGCAGCTTCGGGACTAATGAAAAACTGTTTTTT.

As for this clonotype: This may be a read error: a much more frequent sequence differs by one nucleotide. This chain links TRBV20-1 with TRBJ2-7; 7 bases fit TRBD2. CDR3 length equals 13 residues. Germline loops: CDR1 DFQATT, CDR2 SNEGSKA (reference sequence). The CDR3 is CSATSGDSYERYF. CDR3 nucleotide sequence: TGCAGTGCTACCAGCGGGGACTCCTACGAGCGGTACTTC.

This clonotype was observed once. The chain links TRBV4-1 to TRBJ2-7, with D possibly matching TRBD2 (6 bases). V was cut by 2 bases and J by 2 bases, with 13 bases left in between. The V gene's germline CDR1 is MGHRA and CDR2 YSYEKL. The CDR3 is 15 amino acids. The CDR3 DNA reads TGCGCCAGCAGCCAACAACTAGCCGATGCCTACGAGCAGTACTTC. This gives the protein CASSQQLADAYEQYF.

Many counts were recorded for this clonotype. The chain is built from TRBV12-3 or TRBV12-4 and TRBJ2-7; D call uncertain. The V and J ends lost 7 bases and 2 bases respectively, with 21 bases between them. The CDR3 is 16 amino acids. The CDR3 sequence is CASIVIFRRTTYEQYF. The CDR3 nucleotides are TGTGCCAGCATCGTCATTTTTCGGCGGACGACCTACGAGCAGTACTTC.

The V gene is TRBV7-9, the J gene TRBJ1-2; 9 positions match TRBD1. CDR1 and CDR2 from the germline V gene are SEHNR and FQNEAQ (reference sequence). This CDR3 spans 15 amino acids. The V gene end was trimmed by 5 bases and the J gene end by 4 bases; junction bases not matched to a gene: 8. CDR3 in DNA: TGTGCCAGCAGCGATTCGGGGACAGGGCTCTATGGCTACACCTTC. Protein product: CASSDSGTGLYGYTF.

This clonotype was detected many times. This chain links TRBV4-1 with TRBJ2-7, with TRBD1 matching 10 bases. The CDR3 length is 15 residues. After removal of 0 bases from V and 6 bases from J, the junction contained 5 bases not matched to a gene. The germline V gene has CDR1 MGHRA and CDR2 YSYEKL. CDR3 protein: CASSQEGTGVLEQYF. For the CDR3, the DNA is TGCGCCAGCAGCCAAGAAGGGACAGGGGTCCTCGAGCAGTACTTC.